This T cell receptor (beta chain) was captured in a study of blood T cell repertoires in COVID-19. About the study: Acute and convalescent COVID-19 samples came from the United States, Italy and Spain. Sources were T cells, B-cell-depleted T cells, or PBMCs; the material itself was cDNA or gDNA.

Sequenced by immunoSEQ multiplex PCR; TCRdb stores in-frame clones only, minus some. This table has some 360,000 clones, about 92% appearing once. The CDR3 contains 14 residues. Trimming took 2 bases from V and 0 from J, leaving 4 bases between them. Germline V gives CDR1 SEHNR, CDR2 FQNEAQ (reference sequence). The source material was peripheral blood. This chain connects TRBV7-9 to TRBJ1-4; D is unclear. The sequence derives from a woman aged 60-75 years with COVID-19, enrolled during active disease. This CDR3 is CASSLRATNEKLFF. The CDR3 DNA reads as TGTGCCAGCAGCTTACGGGCAACTAATGAAAAACTGTTTTTT.